This T cell receptor (beta chain) appears in the sequencing data of a study of blood T cell repertoires in COVID-19. V lost 1 base, J lost 12 bases, and 19 bases lay in between. The CDR3 is 15 residues long. Germline loops: CDR1 SNHLY, CDR2 FYNNEI. TCRdb's table, derived via immunoSEQ multiplex PCR, lists solely in-frame clones and lacks some. The profile shows about 250,000 clones, approximately 83% of them singletons. Sample: peripheral blood. This sequence was found in a man at least 80 years old with acute or convalescent COVID-19. This sequence joins TRBV2 and TRBJ2-1; a weak D match, TRBD2 (6 bases). The CDR3 here is CASSEDAGPHYLQFF. CDR3 sequence (DNA): TGTGCCAGCAGTGAAGATGCGGGACCCCATTATTTGCAGTTCTTC.